Below, one TCR beta chain is given with its context. Its antigen remains unknown. Autoimmunity was present in every CD3G-deficient patient, worse in two. Patients aged 2 to 39 years had fewer naive and more memory CD4+ and CD8+ T cells. These data originate in a study of regulatory T cells. The primer mix had 52 TRBV and 13 TRBJ primers. Sequenced by immunoSEQ multiplex PCR; TCRdb stores in-frame clones only, minus some. This sample carries approximately 4,000 clones, approximately 91% of them seen once, and the ten largest clones take roughly 2.7%. General study points: Compared with autologous conventional CD4+ cells and control regulatory cells, CD3G-deficient regulatory T cells showed reduced diversity. Patient repertoires had restricted TRB V-J pairs and skewed V and J usage, most in Tregs.

Sequenced: CD4+ Tregs sorted from blood. The sequence came from a child aged 2 to 9 with CD3G deficiency.

The CDR3 reads CASSFSGVFQETQYF. The CDR3 DNA follows: TGCGCCAGCAGCTTTAGCGGGGTCTTCCAAGAGACCCAGTACTTC. The V call is TRBV5-1, the J call TRBJ2-5, with TRBD2 matching 8 bases. Germline CDR1 SGHRS, CDR2 YFSETQ. The CDR3 is 15 residues long. Losses at the gene ends were 2 bases for V and 1 base for J; bases not matched to a gene: 4.